Listed below are T cell receptor beta chains from one sample, sequenced in a study of blood T cell repertoires in COVID-19. Clones were sequenced by immunoSEQ multiplex PCR, and TCRdb holds only the in-frame ones, with some missing. Here the sample spans around 140,000 clones, around 87% being singletons. The source material was peripheral blood. Source of these receptors: a man aged 50 to 59 with active COVID-19. Each CDR3 is given with its conserved first and last residue. The order of the fields is V gene, J gene, D gene, clone size, CDR3 DNA, CDR3 protein. A D gene is named only where the DNA matches it firmly. A clone size is listed for some rows: how often the clone was seen (once, few, many), or a class if it is expanded.

>TRBV12-3/TRBV12-4|TRBJ1-1|NA|NA
TGTGCCAGCAGTTTTAACAGGAACACTGAAGCTTTCTTT
CASSFNRNTEAFF
>TRBV19|TRBJ2-7|TRBD2|many
TGTGCCAGTAGTATGAGCGGGGGGGACTCCTACGAGCAGTACTTC
CASSMSGGDSYEQYF
>TRBV2|TRBJ1-2|NA|NA
TGTGCCAGCAGTGGGACAGTAATAAAAAACTATGGCTACACCTTC
CASSGTVIKNYGYTF
>TRBV7-6|TRBJ2-7|TRBD2|NA
TGTGCCAGCAGCTTAGGGGAACTAGCGGTATACGAGCAGTACTTC
CASSLGELAVYEQYF
>TRBV10-3|TRBJ2-2|TRBD1|NA
TGTGCCATCAGTCGACAGGGTAACACCGGGGAGCTGTTTTTT
CAISRQGNTGELFF
>TRBV29-1|TRBJ1-2|TRBD1|NA
TGCAGCGTTGTGACAGGGCACGGCCCATATGGCTACACCTTC
CSVVTGHGPYGYTF
>TRBV5-4|TRBJ2-7|TRBD1|once
TGTGCCAGCAGCTTGACAGGGGGTTACGAGCAGTACTTC
CASSLTGGYEQYF
>TRBV19|TRBJ1-2|NA|NA
TGTGCCAGTAGTATATGGTCAGACTCTAACTATGGCTACACCTTC
CASSIWSDSNYGYTF
>TRBV5-6|TRBJ1-1|NA|once
TGTGCCAGCAGCCCCGGACATATGAACACTGAAGCTTTCTTT
CASSPGHMNTEAFF
>TRBV27|TRBJ2-5|TRBD2|few
TGTGCCAGCAGTTCCTTAGTGGCGGGGGGGGAGACCCAGTACTTC
CASSSLVAGGETQYF
>TRBV7-2|TRBJ2-3|TRBD2|NA
TGTGCCAGCAGCTTAGACGGGGGGTCTAGCACAGATACGCAGTATTTT
CASSLDGGSSTDTQYF
>TRBV24-1|TRBJ2-5|TRBD1|NA
TGTGCCACCAGTGATAGCCGGACAGGGCAAGAGACCCAGTACTTC
CATSDSRTGQETQYF
>TRBV6-4|TRBJ2-3|NA|NA
TGTGCCAGCAGTGAAGGAGCGGACTCAGATACGCAGTATTTT
CASSEGADSDTQYF
>TRBV12-3/TRBV12-4|TRBJ1-2|NA|NA
TGTGCCAGCAGCCGGGGGGCTTACTATGGCTACACCTTC
CASSRGAYYGYTF
>TRBV6-5|TRBJ1-2|NA|NA
TGTGCCAGTGGGACACCTCCTAACTATGGCTACACCTTC
CASGTPPNYGYTF
>TRBV7-2|TRBJ2-1|TRBD1|NA
TGTGCCAGCAGCTCCCGGGACAGCTCCTACAATGAGCAGTTCTTC
CASSSRDSSYNEQFF
>TRBV19|TRBJ2-5|NA|NA
TGTGCCAGTAGGGCAGGGGCACAAGAGACCCAGTACTTC
CASRAGAQETQYF
>TRBV6-1|TRBJ2-7|TRBD2|NA
TGTGCCAGCAGTGTAGCGGGGGGGGCATATTACGAGCAGTACTTC
CASSVAGGAYYEQYF
>TRBV11-2|TRBJ1-4|TRBD1|NA
TGTGCCAGCAGCCGACCGACCCTCACAGGGGTGAAGGGTGAAAAACTGTTTTTT
CASSRPTLTGVKGEKLFF
>TRBV28|TRBJ1-2|NA|once
TGTGCCAGCAGACAGGACGGAACTAACTATGGCTACACCTTC
CASRQDGTNYGYTF
>TRBV7-2|TRBJ1-6|TRBD1|NA
TGTGCCAGCAGCTTGACAGGGGAAACTTCACCCCTCCACTTT
CASSLTGETSPLHF
>TRBV6-4|TRBJ2-1|NA|NA
TGTGCCAGCAGTGACTCTGGGGCTAGCTCCTACAATGAGCAGTTCTTC
CASSDSGASSYNEQFF
>TRBV19|TRBJ2-5|TRBD2|NA
TGTGCCAGTAGTGGACTAGCGGGTGTGGTGTCGGAGACCCAGTACTTC
CASSGLAGVVSETQYF
>TRBV11-2|TRBJ2-3|TRBD2|NA
TGTGCCAGCAGCTTAGATTTGGCTAGCGGTGCAGATACGCAGTATTTT
CASSLDLASGADTQYF
>TRBV27|TRBJ1-4|NA|NA
TGTGCCAGCAGTCTCTACAACTGGGGCCCTAATGAAAAACTGTTTTTT
CASSLYNWGPNEKLFF
>TRBV20-1|TRBJ2-7|NA|NA
TGCAGTGCTAGTTCGGTCGGGGGGCCCTCCTACGAGCAGTACTTC
CSASSVGGPSYEQYF
>TRBV6-4|TRBJ1-6|TRBD1|NA
TGTGCCAGCAGTGTGACAGGGGGACATTCACCCCTCCACTTT
CASSVTGGHSPLHF
>TRBV6-5|TRBJ1-2|NA|NA
TGTGCCAGCAGTTTATACCCCGACAGCCTCTATGGCTACACCTTC
CASSLYPDSLYGYTF
>TRBV6-5|TRBJ2-3|NA|NA
TGTGCCAGCAGTTTTCGGGGAGGCACAGATACGCAGTATTTT
CASSFRGGTDTQYF
>TRBV6-1|TRBJ2-5|NA|NA
TGTGCCAGCACACGGGACGGAGGGCGGGAGACCCAGTACTTC
CASTRDGGRETQYF
>TRBV27|TRBJ1-2|TRBD1|once
TGTGCCAGCAGTCTCGGGACAGGTTATGGCTACACCTTC
CASSLGTGYGYTF
>TRBV7-2|TRBJ2-3|TRBD1|once
TGTGCCAGCAGCTTCCAGGGGGCTCGGACAGATACGCAGTATTTT
CASSFQGARTDTQYF
>TRBV29-1|TRBJ1-5|TRBD1|NA
TGCAGCGTTAGAGGGGGCCCGGGTGGGTCCCAGCATTTT
CSVRGGPGGSQHF
>TRBV6-2/TRBV6-3|TRBJ2-5|TRBD2|NA
TGTGCCAGCAGCCTTTACTTACTAGCGATGGAGACCCAGTACTTC
CASSLYLLAMETQYF
>TRBV6-6|TRBJ1-5|NA|few
TGTGCCAGCAATTCCGGCGGGGGCTACAATCAGCCCCAGCATTTT
CASNSGGGYNQPQHF
>TRBV27|TRBJ1-6|NA|NA
TGTGCCAGCAGTCCAGGAACCAACTCACCCCTCCACTTT
CASSPGTNSPLHF
>TRBV29-1|TRBJ2-7|TRBD1|few
TGCAGCGTTCGGCGTTCGGACAGGTCGGGAGAGCAGTACTTC
CSVRRSDRSGEQYF
>TRBV29-1|TRBJ1-1|NA|NA
TGCAGAGCTGGGCAGGCAAACACTGAAGCTTTCTTT
CRAGQANTEAFF
>TRBV19|TRBJ1-5|NA|few
TGTGCCAGTAGTATAGTCCGGGGGGTTAGCAATCAGCCCCAGCATTTT
CASSIVRGVSNQPQHF
>TRBV5-1|TRBJ2-1|TRBD2|NA
TGCGCCACCCAACAGGGACTAGCAGGTGAGCAGTTCTTC
CATQQGLAGEQFF
>TRBV28|TRBJ2-1|NA|NA
TGTGCCAGCAGTTTCCGCGGGACCTACAATGAGCAGTTCTTC
CASSFRGTYNEQFF
>TRBV2|TRBJ2-1|TRBD1|NA
TGTGCCAGCAGCGGGTACAGGGGGCCGAGGAATGAGCAGTTCTTC
CASSGYRGPRNEQFF
>TRBV5-4|TRBJ2-5|TRBD1|NA
TGTGCCAGCAGCCCTCGGACAGGCCAAGAGACCCAGTACTTC
CASSPRTGQETQYF
>TRBV6-5|TRBJ1-4|NA|NA
TGTGCCAGCAGTAGGGGAAGTGAAAAACTGTTTTTT
CASSRGSEKLFF
>TRBV11-2|TRBJ2-2|NA|NA
TGTGCCAGCAGCTTAGCTAGGGGGTATATCGGGGAGCTGTTTTTT
CASSLARGYIGELFF
>TRBV6-2/TRBV6-3|TRBJ1-1|NA|NA
TGTGCCAGCACCCCCGTCGGGGAGTGGAACACTGAAGCTTTCTTT
CASTPVGEWNTEAFF
>TRBV20-1|TRBJ1-2|NA|NA
TGCAGTGCTAGTCTTCTTGGGCAGTCGAAAGATGGCTACACCTTC
CSASLLGQSKDGYTF
>TRBV6-1|TRBJ1-2|TRBD1|NA
TGTGCCAGCAGTGAACAATGGGTGACAGGGGGGGGACTCTATGGCTACACCTTC
CASSEQWVTGGGLYGYTF
>TRBV6-5|TRBJ1-2|TRBD1|NA
TGTGCCAGCAGTCGAGGACAGGCCGTCTATGGCTACACCTTC
CASSRGQAVYGYTF
>TRBV5-1|TRBJ2-2|TRBD1|once
TGCGCCAGCACATGGGACAGGGCTGGGGAGCTGTTTTTT
CASTWDRAGELFF
>TRBV5-1|TRBJ2-3|TRBD2|NA
TGCGCCAGCTCTAGCGGGCTCACAGATACGCAGTATTTT
CASSSGLTDTQYF